This passage covers 30 T cell receptor beta chains from one sample sequenced in a study of blood T cells in healthy people across ages. Using a J-beta primer mix together with a sample-barcoded 5' primer, a second PCR was run for roughly 6 to 11 cycles. TCRdb ran MiXCR on the 5' RACE reads and lists one entry per CDR3 protein. The profile shows hundreds of thousands of distinct CDR3 sequences, around two fifths of them singletons. The sample taken for sequencing was blood. All receptors derive from an elderly man in good health.

V gene TRBV20-1 combines with J gene TRBJ2-1; TRBD2 aligns across 7 bases. The CDR3 spans 14 residues. After removal of 0 bases from V and 13 bases from J, the junction contained 12 bases not matched to a gene. Germline CDR1 DFQATT, CDR2 SNEGSKA (reference sequence). CDR3: CSARDPSGQETQFF. The DNA for the CDR3 is TGCAGTGCTAGAGACCCTAGCGGCCAAGAGACCCAGTTCTTC.

This chain uses TRBV2 with TRBJ1-4; 8 positions match TRBD1. Germline CDR1 is SNHLY and CDR2 is FYNNEI. The J segment lost 5 bases and the V segment lost 6 bases, leaving 11 bases of the junction unmatched. The CDR3 has 16 amino acids. This CDR3 is CASSQIIGQGNEKLFF. The CDR3 bases are TGTGCCAGCAGCCAAATCATCGGACAGGGAAATGAAAAACTGTTTTTT. The full variable domain, its missing parts supplied by reference TRBV2 and TRBJ1-4, is EPEVTQTPSHQVTQMGQEVILRCVPISNHLYFYWYRQILGQKVEFLVSFYNNEISEKSEIFDDQFSVERPDGSNFTLKIRSTKLEDSAMYFCASSQIIGQGNEKLFFGSGTQLSVL.

J is TRBJ2-5 and V is TRBV7-2; D may be TRBD2 (6 bases). CDR1 is SGHTA, CDR2 FQGNSA, per germline. V was cut by 4 bases and J by 5 bases, with 11 bases left in between. The CDR3 spans 13 residues. The CDR3 region is CASSWGGIETQYF. The CDR3 bases are TGTGCCAGCAGCTGGGGCGGGATTGAGACCCAGTACTTC.

The CDR3 nucleotides read TGTGCCAGCAGGGCACCTAGCGGTAGCACAGATACGCAGTATTTT. Translation gives CASRAPSGSTDTQYF. The chain employs TRBV6-5 and TRBJ2-3; 7 bases map to TRBD2. The CDR3 extends over 15 amino acids. Germline V gene lookup returns CDR1 MNHEY and CDR2 SVGAGI. V lost 6 bases and J lost 0; bases outside the gene matches: 6.

There are a few counts of this clonotype. The V call is TRBV7-2, the J call TRBJ2-5; D possibly matches TRBD1 or TRBD2 (5 bases each). V was trimmed by 1 base and J by 11 bases, leaving 20 bases between them. Germline CDR1 is SGHTA and CDR2 is FQGNSA. The CDR3 has 15 amino acids. The CDR3 protein is CASSLVPEVLGEQYF. The DNA for the CDR3 is TGTGCCAGCAGCTTAGTTCCCGAAGTCCTAGGGGAGCAGTACTTC.

Turning to this clonotype: A read error may account for a junction end that differs from germline. The gene calls are TRBV19 and TRBJ2-7, with TRBD1 as a possible D gene (5 bases). The length of the CDR3 is 14 residues. Germline values: CDR1 LNHDA, CDR2 SQIVND (reference sequence). The CDR3 nucleotides read TGTGCCAGTCCCCGACAGACCAGCTCCTACGAGCAGTATTTC. As protein: CASPRQTSSYEQYF.

This clonotype has a handful of counts. The genes are TRBV20-1 and TRBJ1-6; no clear D gene. Between the trimmed V and J ends, which lost 1 base and 8 bases, there was a span of 15 bases. The CDR3 has 15 amino acids. CDR1 is DFQATT and CDR2 is SNEGSKA in the germline V gene (reference sequence). The CDR3 sequence: CSARADRSLDSPLHF. For the CDR3, the DNA is TGCAGTGCTAGAGCGGACCGTTCTTTGGATTCACCCCTCCACTTT.

The chain links TRBV28 to TRBJ1-2, with D maybe TRBD1 (5 bases). Trimming shortened V by 6 bases and J by 0 bases, and 14 bases separated the two germline ends. CDR1 is MDHEN, CDR2 SYDVKM, per germline. This CDR3 region has 15 residues. Here the CDR3 reads CASRTTGQANYGYTF. The CDR3 bases are TGTGCCAGCAGGACCACCGGACAAGCTAACTATGGCTACACCTTC.

CDR3: CASRPSGRGRNNSPLHF. CDR3 DNA: TGTGCCAGCAGACCTTCCGGCAGGGGCCGAAATAATTCACCCCTCCACTTT. The rearrangement uses TRBV13 and TRBJ1-6; perhaps TRBD1 as D (6 bases). The CDR3 is made up of 17 amino acids. Germline CDR1 and CDR2: PRHDT and FYEKMQ (reference sequence). V was pared by 6 bases and J by 5 bases, with 20 bases between.

Regarding this clonotype: Mismatch with germline at one junction end may stem from a read error. This chain links TRBV3-1 with TRBJ2-6, with 7 bases matching TRBD2. This CDR3 has 16 residues. The germline CDR1 and CDR2 sequences are LGHDT and YNNKEL (reference sequence). The CDR3 spells CASSPRGQSGADVLTF. The CDR3 nucleotides read TGTGCCAGCAGCCCCCGGGGCCAGAGCGGGGCCGACGTCCTGACTTTC.

In this sample, this clonotype turned up a few times. The genes are TRBV11-2 and TRBJ2-1, with D perhaps TRBD2 (6 bases). The CDR3 has 17 amino acids. Trimming removed 4 bases from V and 7 bases from J, with 23 bases in between. Looked up from germline, CDR1 is SGHAT and CDR2 is FQNNGV. The CDR3 DNA reads as TGTGCCAGCAGCTCCGGGTTGGGGGGATCCCGGGGTAATGAGCAGTTCTTC. Residues: CASSSGLGGSRGNEQFF.

This clonotype turned up a few times. The gene calls are TRBV4-3 and TRBJ1-1; D is unresolved. CDR3 length: 15 residues. Germline CDR1 is LGHNA and CDR2 is YSLEER. V dropped 0 bases and J dropped 1 base, with 9 bases sitting between them. The CDR3 loop is CASSQDFWTNTEAFF. The DNA for the CDR3 is TGCGCCAGCAGCCAAGATTTCTGGACGAACACTGAAGCTTTCTTT.

In this sample, this clonotype turned up many times. This sequence joins TRBV20-1 and TRBJ2-5, with D perhaps being TRBD1 or TRBD2 (6 bases each). The V and J ends lost 6 bases and 3 bases respectively, with 14 bases between them. CDR1 and CDR2 from the germline V gene are DFQATT and SNEGSKA (reference sequence). The CDR3 runs 13 residues. CDR3 region: CSAPLGGKETQYF. The CDR3, as DNA: TGCAGTGCACCCCTCGGGGGCAAAGAGACCCAGTACTTC.

In its sample, this clonotype was seen a few times. The chain is built from TRBV12-3 or TRBV12-4 and TRBJ2-5; D might be TRBD1 or TRBD2, each matching 5 bases. The CDR3 has 15 amino acids. Trimming removed 5 bases from V and 9 bases from J, with 22 bases in between. CDR3 coding DNA: TGTGCCAGCAGTACCCGGGACGACACGCGTGGGGCCCAGTACTTC. This encodes CASSTRDDTRGAQYF.

The V call is TRBV29-1, the J call TRBJ1-1, with no clear D. CDR1 is SQVTM, CDR2 ANQGSEA, per germline. This CDR3 comprises 11 residues. V lost 4 bases and J lost 1, with 4 bases in between. The CDR3 DNA sequence: TGCAGCGTTGGCGCGAACACTGAAGCTTTCTTT. Protein product: CSVGANTEAFF.

The chain is built from TRBV7-6 and TRBJ1-2, with TRBD1 matching 8 bases. Germline V lookup: CDR1 SGHVS, CDR2 FNYEAQ. Trimming at V came to 2 bases and at J to 7 bases, leaving 3 bases not matched to a gene. This CDR3 contains 13 residues. CDR3 DNA: TGTGCCAGCAGCTTATTTCAGGGGGCTGGCTACACCTTC. It encodes CASSLFQGAGYTF.

This clonotype turned up a few times. The chain joins TRBV4-2 to TRBJ1-1; tentatively, D is TRBD1 (5 bases). The CDR3 covers 15 residues. The ends were cut back, 0 bases at V and 1 base at J, with 9 bases in the middle. Germline CDR1 reads LGHNA; CDR2 reads YNFKEQ. The CDR3 nucleotides are TGTGCCAGCAGCCAAGAAGGACACTCGAACACTGAAGCTTTCTTT. Residues: CASSQEGHSNTEAFF.

This clonotype was recorded a few times. The genes are TRBV4-3 and TRBJ2-5; 9 bases are shared with TRBD1. Unmatched junction bases numbered 8, after V lost 1 base and J lost 5 bases. The CDR3 sequence is 16 residues long. The germline gives CDR1 LGHNA, CDR2 YSLEER. CDR3 bases: TGCGCCAGCAGCCAAGGGGGACAGGGCAAGGGGGAGACCCAGTACTTC. Translation gives CASSQGGQGKGETQYF.

Details on this clonotype: A much larger clone lies one base from this, so it may be a read error. The chain uses TRBV4-2 and TRBJ2-5; weak D call: TRBD1 (5 bases). With 6 bases removed from V and 11 bases from J, the gap between germline ends came to 19 bases. Germline CDR1 LGHNA, CDR2 YNFKEQ. The CDR3 is 13 amino acids. CDR3 protein: CASRLIPDNEQYF. The CDR3 DNA is TGTGCCAGCAGACTTATTCCGGACAATGAGCAGTACTTC.

The chain has TRBV7-9 and TRBJ2-7; 10 positions agree with TRBD2. The CDR3 loop spans 16 amino acids. Germline loops: CDR1 SEHNR, CDR2 FQNEAQ (reference sequence). The J segment lost 6 bases and the V segment lost 2 bases, leaving 10 bases of the junction unmatched. The CDR3 DNA reads TGTGCCAGCAGCTTAAGCTTTTCGTCTAGCGGGAGCGAGCAGTACTTC. This codes for CASSLSFSSSGSEQYF.

The chain employs TRBV27 and TRBJ2-5, with a weak D call TRBD1 (6 bases). This CDR3 has 13 amino acids. V was clipped by 6 bases and J by 5 bases, with 13 bases between them. Germline CDR1 reads MNHEY; CDR2 reads SMNVEV (reference sequence). CDR3 sequence: CASRKGVKETQYF. The CDR3 nucleotides are TGTGCCAGCAGGAAGGGGGTCAAGGAGACCCAGTACTTC.

The genes are TRBV20-1 and TRBJ2-7, with 7 bases identical to TRBD2. This CDR3 is 13 amino acids long. Per the germline V gene, CDR1 is DFQATT and CDR2 is SNEGSKA (reference sequence). V lost 7 bases and J lost 5; bases outside the gene matches: 11. DNA for the CDR3: TGCAGTGTCCACAGCGGTCTAGCGGACGAGCAGTACTTC. It codes for CSVHSGLADEQYF.

This chain connects TRBV20-1 to TRBJ2-1, with D hard to call. Deletions cut 3 bases from V and 0 bases from J, with 9 bases between. Germline-derived CDR1 and CDR2 are DFQATT and SNEGSKA (reference sequence). The CDR3 runs 14 residues. CDR3 sequence reads: CSASASSSYNEQFF. The DNA for the CDR3 is TGCAGTGCTAGTGCGTCAAGCTCCTACAATGAGCAGTTCTTC.

This clonotype appeared a few times. This rearrangement joins TRBV6-1 to TRBJ2-7; 8 bases fit TRBD1. With V trimmed by 3 bases and J by 6 bases, 10 bases remained unmatched. The CDR3 has 15 amino acids. In germline, CDR1 is MNHNS, CDR2 SASEGT. The CDR3 region is CASSEAGTGGREQYF. For the CDR3, the DNA is TGTGCCAGCAGTGAGGCCGGGACAGGTGGCCGCGAGCAGTACTTC.

This clonotype has only a few counts. The rearrangement joins TRBV6-1 to TRBJ2-7, with D hard to call. Germline CDR1 and CDR2: MNHNS and SASEGT. Trimming left V 3 bases short and J 0 bases short, with 9 bases between. This CDR3 contains 14 residues. CDR3 DNA sequence: TGTGCCAGCAGTGACCTAGGCGGCTCCTACGAGCAGTACTTC. Encoded protein: CASSDLGGSYEQYF.

The chain combines TRBV6-2 or TRBV6-3 with TRBJ2-5; 7 positions match TRBD2. The DNA end is more similar to TRBJ2-7, so the J call may be wrong. This CDR3 spans 15 amino acids. Germline CDR1 MNHEY, CDR2 SVGEGT. CDR3 coding DNA: TGTGCCAGCAGTTACTCTAGCGGACTAGGAAACGAGCAGTACTTC. This gives the protein CASSYSSGLGNEQYF.

Only a few counts were recorded for this clonotype. The chain uses TRBV4-2 and TRBJ2-1, with D possibly matching TRBD2 (6 bases). The CDR3 loop spans 17 amino acids. CDR1 LGHNA and CDR2 YNFKEQ come from the germline V gene. V lost 0 bases and J 9 bases, leaving 21 bases between the germline ends. CDR3 nucleotide sequence: TGTGCCAGCAGCCAAGAATCCCCGGTCGGGAGCGGTGGTGAGCAGTTCTTC. Amino acids: CASSQESPVGSGGEQFF.

The V and J genes are TRBV7-2 and TRBJ2-1; D gene uncertain. The CDR3 length is 12 residues. The V gene lost 5 bases and the J gene lost 7 bases, with 9 bases spanning the gap. CDR1 and CDR2 (germline): SGHTA, FQGNSA. CDR3 loop: CASSQTINEQFF. The DNA of the CDR3 is TGTGCCAGCAGCCAAACAATTAATGAGCAGTTCTTC.

This clonotype appeared a few times. The DNA of the CDR3 is TGCAGCGCTATGGCAGGGGGCGAATACGAGCAGTACTTC. This gives the protein CSAMAGGEYEQYF. The V call is TRBV29-1, the J call TRBJ2-7; 8 nucleotides line up with TRBD1. The CDR3 has 13 residues. Germline assignment: CDR1 SQVTM and CDR2 ANQGSEA. V shed 7 bases, J shed 4 bases, and the junction held 9 bases outside the gene matches.

The table lists this clonotype with a few counts. The rearrangement uses TRBV5-1 and TRBJ2-1; D is perhaps TRBD1 (5 bases). CDR3 size: 16 residues. Trimming took off 1 base at V and 4 bases at J, with 15 bases between the two ends. The germline V gene has CDR1 SGHRS and CDR2 YFSETQ. The CDR3 nucleotides are TGCGCCAGCAGCTTGATCGCAGGGTGGGCTTACAATGAGCAGTTCTTC. The encoded protein is CASSLIAGWAYNEQFF.